This T cell receptor (beta chain) was recovered during a study of cytomegalovirus exposure and HLA in healthy donors. This clone turned up a few times. Its antigen is as yet unknown. PCR primers comprised 60 Vbeta and 13 Jbeta primers. Profiled with immunoSEQ multiplex PCR; TCRdb holds only in-frame clones, not every one. The sample has some 150,000 clones; 82% are singletons. The CDR3 runs 16 residues. Deletions cut 3 bases from V and 1 base from J, with 12 bases between. Germline CDR1 SGHTA, CDR2 FQGNSA. The donors comprised healthy bone marrow donors. Findings and limits, study-wide: As was reported, the classifier diagnosed cytomegalovirus status with high specificity and sensitivity. Later analysis identified around 15,000 TCR beta sequences associated with HLA alleles, using a false discovery rate threshold of 0.05. The dataset shows that most TCR sequences were rare, while some public TCRs occurred in many donors.

The chain links TRBV7-2 to TRBJ2-2; maybe TRBD2 (5 bases). Sequencing was done on a sample of PBMCs. The TCR was taken from a man aged 25 to 40 in good health and CMV-seropositive. The CDR3 loop reads CASSFETGLNTGELFF. The CDR3 bases are TGTGCCAGCAGCTTCGAGACTGGACTGAACACCGGGGAGCTGTTTTTT.